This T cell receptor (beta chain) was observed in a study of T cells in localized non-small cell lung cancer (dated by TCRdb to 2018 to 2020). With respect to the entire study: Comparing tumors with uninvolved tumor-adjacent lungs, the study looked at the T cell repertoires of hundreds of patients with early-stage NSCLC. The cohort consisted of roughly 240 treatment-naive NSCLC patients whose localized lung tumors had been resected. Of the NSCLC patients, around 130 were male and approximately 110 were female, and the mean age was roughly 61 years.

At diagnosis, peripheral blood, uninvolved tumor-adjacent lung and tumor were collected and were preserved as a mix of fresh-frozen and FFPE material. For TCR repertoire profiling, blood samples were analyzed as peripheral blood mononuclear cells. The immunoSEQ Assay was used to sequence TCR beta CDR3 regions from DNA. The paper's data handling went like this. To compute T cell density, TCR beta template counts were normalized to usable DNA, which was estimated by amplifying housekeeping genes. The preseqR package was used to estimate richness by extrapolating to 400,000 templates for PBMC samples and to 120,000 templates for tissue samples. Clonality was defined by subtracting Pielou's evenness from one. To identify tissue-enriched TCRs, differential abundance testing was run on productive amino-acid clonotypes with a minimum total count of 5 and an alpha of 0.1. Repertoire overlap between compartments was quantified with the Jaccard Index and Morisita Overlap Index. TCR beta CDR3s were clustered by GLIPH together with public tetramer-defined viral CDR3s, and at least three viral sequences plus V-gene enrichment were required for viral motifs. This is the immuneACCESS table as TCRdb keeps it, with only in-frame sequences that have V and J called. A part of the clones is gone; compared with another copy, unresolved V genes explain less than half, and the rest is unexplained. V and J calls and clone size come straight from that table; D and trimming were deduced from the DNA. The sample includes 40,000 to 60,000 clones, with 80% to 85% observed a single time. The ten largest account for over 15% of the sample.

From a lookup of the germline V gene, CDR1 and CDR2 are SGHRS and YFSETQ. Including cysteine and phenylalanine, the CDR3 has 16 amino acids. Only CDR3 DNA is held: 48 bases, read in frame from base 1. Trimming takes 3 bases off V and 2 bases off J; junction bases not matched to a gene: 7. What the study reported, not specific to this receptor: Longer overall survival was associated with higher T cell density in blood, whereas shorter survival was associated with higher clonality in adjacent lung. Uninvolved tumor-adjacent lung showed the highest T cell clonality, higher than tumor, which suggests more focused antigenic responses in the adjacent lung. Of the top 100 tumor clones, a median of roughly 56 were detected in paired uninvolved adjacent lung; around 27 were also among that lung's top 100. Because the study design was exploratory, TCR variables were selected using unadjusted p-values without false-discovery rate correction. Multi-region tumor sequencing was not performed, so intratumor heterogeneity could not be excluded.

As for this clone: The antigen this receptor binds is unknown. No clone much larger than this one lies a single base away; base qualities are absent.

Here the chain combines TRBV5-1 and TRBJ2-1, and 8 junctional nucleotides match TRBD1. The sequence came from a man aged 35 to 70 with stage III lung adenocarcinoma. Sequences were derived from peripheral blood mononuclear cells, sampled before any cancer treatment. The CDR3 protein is CASSWAGQGAYNEQFF. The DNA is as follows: TGCGCCAGCAGCTGGGCCGGACAGGGAGCCTACAATGAGCAGTTCTTC.